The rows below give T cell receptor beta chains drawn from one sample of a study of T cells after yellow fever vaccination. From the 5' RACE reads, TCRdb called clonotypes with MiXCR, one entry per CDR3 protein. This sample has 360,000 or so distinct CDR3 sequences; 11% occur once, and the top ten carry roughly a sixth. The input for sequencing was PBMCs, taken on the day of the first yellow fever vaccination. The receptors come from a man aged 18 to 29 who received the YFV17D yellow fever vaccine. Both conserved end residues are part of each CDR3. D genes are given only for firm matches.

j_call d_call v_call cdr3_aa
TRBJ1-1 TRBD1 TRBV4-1 CASRTPGQRNTEAFF
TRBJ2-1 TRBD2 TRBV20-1 CSARDRPSGGLSSYNEQFF
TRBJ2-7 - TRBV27 CASSLKPQSSYEQYF
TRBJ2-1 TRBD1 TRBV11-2 CASSPPGTGGRIVQFF
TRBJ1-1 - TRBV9 CASSVSVNTEAFF
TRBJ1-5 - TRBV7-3 CASSLTPNQPQHF
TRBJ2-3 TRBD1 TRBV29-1 CSVEVWQGAATDTQYF
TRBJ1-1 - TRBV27 CASSFEGMAEAFF
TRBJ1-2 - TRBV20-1 CSAIINYGYTF
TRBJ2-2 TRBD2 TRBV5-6 CASSPLTQRGFTGELFF
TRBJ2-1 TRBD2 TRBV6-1 CASSEAPSSGRYNEQFF
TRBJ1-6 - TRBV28 CASNQRLTDSYNSPLHF
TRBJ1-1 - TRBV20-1 CSPSIKMNTEAFF
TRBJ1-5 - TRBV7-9 CASSFGEQPQHF
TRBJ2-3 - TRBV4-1 CASSETAGAGTDTQYF
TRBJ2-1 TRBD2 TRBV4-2 CASSQGPRVGGGNEQFF
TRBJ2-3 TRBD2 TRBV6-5 CASSYSIGSGLSDTQYF
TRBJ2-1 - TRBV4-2 CASSQEGGLANFNEQFF
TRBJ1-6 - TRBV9 CASSVEQGSTPLHF
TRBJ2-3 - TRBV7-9 CASSLEGSLIHTQYF
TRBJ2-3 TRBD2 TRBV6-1 CASSQPSRTSGGTDTQYF
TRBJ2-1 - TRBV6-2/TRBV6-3 CASSYFDYGTITNEQFF
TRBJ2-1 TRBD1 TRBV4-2 CASSQDVLSRGLDNEQFF
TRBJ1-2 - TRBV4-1 CASSHGRRGTSNYGYTF
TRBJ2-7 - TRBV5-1 CASSLESGSEQYF
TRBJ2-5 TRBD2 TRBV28 CATIAGTSKTQYF
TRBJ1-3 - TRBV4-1 CASSRGPLNSGNTIYF
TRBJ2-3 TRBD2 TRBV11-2 CASSLVWLAGGTSTDTQYF
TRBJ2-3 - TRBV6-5 CASSYRRDRDTQYF
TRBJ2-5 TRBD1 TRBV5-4 CASSTLQGSQETQYF
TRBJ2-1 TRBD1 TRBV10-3 CAISGEGTGSHEQFF
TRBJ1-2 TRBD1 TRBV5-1 CASRRGQEDYGYTF
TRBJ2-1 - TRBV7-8 CASSLNTAGQFF
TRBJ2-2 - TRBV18 CASSNNQPGNTGELFF
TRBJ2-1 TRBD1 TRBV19 CASSPSRDRDNEQFF
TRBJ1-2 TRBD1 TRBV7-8 CASSGTEPYGYTF
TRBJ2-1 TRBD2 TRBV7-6 CASSSQTSGGFNEQFF
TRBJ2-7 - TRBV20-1 CSARPDAAFYEQYF
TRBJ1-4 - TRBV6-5 CASSYSTYIREKLFF
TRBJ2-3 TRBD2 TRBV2 CASSDFAGEDTQYF
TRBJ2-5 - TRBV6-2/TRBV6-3 CASSYSMRDSIVPETQYF
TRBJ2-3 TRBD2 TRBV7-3 CASSFGTSGGGRDTQYF
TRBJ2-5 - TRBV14 CASSLRAGGETQYF
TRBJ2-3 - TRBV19 CASSAWGTDTQYF
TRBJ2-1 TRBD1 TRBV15 CATSGGSRDRGYNEQFF
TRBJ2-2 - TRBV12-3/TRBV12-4 CASSAHRDSGELFF